This T cell receptor beta chain was observed in a study of cytomegalovirus exposure and HLA in healthy donors. At the level of the study: In an early release, HLA-typed donors contributed some 82 million unique TCR sequences.

A remark on this clone: No antigen is known for it.

PCR involved 60 Vbeta and 13 Jbeta primers. In the source study's methods: Among the unique TCR beta chains that a later analysis counted, about 85 million in all, approximately 12 million were shared. Libraries were prepared by immunoSEQ multiplex PCR; TCRdb keeps only in-frame clonotypes and omits some of them. Clone size and the V and J calls come from that table; the DNA yielded D and trimming. The sample consists of roughly 120,000 clones, 60% to 85% of them appearing once. The CDR3 sequence is 14 residues long. Trimming removed 6 bases from V and 0 bases from J, with 9 bases in between. Germline-derived CDR1 and CDR2 are MDHEN and SYDVKM. General observations from the study: As confirmed in vitro, three CMV-associated chains were specific for CMV antigens.

This chain joins TRBV28 and TRBJ1-3; D is undetermined. Sequencing was done on a sample of PBMCs. The receptor comes from a woman in her twenties or thirties in good health and CMV-seropositive. The CDR3: CASRTESSGNTIYF. DNA of the CDR3: TGTGCCAGCAGGACTGAAAGCTCTGGAAACACCATATATTTT.